Presented here are 25 T cell receptor beta chains from one specimen sequenced in a study of shared clonotypes between healthy human individuals. Sequenced by immunoSEQ multiplex PCR; TCRdb stores in-frame clones only, minus some. The sample has about 2.4 million clones, approximately 92% seen once. Input material: naive CD4+ T cells sorted from blood. Sample subset: CD45RA+ positively selected. These receptors were taken from a young man in good health.

V and J are TRBV25-1 and TRBJ1-4; 8 nucleotides line up with TRBD1. The germline gives CDR1 MGHDK, CDR2 SYGVNS. V dropped 5 bases and J dropped 3; count of bases not matched to a gene: 5. The CDR3 sequence is 15 residues long. CDR3 bases: TGTGCCAGCAGTAGTCAGGGGGCGCCTAATGAAAAACTGTTTTTT. Translating it yields CASSSQGAPNEKLFF. Full variable domain (outside the CDR3, taken from reference TRBV25-1 and TRBJ1-4): EADIYQTPRYLVIGTGKKITLECSQTMGHDKMYWYQQDPGMELHLIHYSYGVNSTEKGDLSSESTVSRIRTEHFPLTLESARPSHTSQYLCASSSQGAPNEKLFFGSGTQLSVL.

The V gene is TRBV10-2, the J gene TRBJ1-1; 7 bases are shared with TRBD1. This CDR3 is built from 14 residues. The germline CDR1 and CDR2 sequences are WSHSY and SAAADI. The ends lost 6 bases at V and 5 bases at J; junction bases unmatched: 9. This chain's CDR3 is CASSRQGVGTEAFF. Written as DNA, the CDR3 is TGCGCCAGCAGCCGACAGGGCGTAGGGACTGAAGCTTTCTTT.

J is TRBJ2-2 and V is TRBV12-5, with 7 bases that match TRBD2. Germline V lookup: CDR1 LGHNT, CDR2 FRNRAP. J lost 2 bases, V lost 1 base, and 16 bases had no gene match. The CDR3 is 20 amino acids. This CDR3 reads CASGLETKTSLISNTGELFF. In DNA, the CDR3 is TGTGCTAGTGGTTTGGAAACTAAGACTAGCCTCATCTCAAACACCGGGGAGCTGTTTTTT.

The chain joins TRBV6-1 to TRBJ1-5; 8 bases are shared with TRBD1. The CDR3 loop spans 13 amino acids. From germline, CDR1 is MNHNS and CDR2 SASEGT. Trimming removed 8 bases from V and 7 bases from J; junction bases left unmatched: 7. Here the CDR3 DNA reads TGTGCCAGCCGGGAGACAGGGGTCCAGCCCCAGCATTTT. This encodes CASRETGVQPQHF.

V usage is TRBV19 and J usage is TRBJ1-1; maybe TRBD1 (6 bases). The CDR3 extends over 14 amino acids. Germline V CDR1 and CDR2: LNHDA, SQIVND (reference sequence). The germline V and J ends were trimmed by 6 bases and 1 base, with 12 bases remaining between them. CDR3 protein: CASSLDRRNTEAFF. CDR3 in DNA: TGTGCCAGTAGCCTCGACAGGAGGAACACTGAAGCTTTCTTT. Using reference TRBV19 and TRBJ1-1 for the parts outside the CDR3, the full variable domain is DGGITQSPKYLFRKEGQNVTLSCEQNLNHDAMYWYRQDPGQGLRLIYYSQIVNDFQKGDIAEGYSVSREKKESFPLTVTSAQKNPTAFYLCASSLDRRNTEAFFGQGTRLTVV.

The rearrangement joins TRBV21-1 to TRBJ2-7; TRBD1 reflects the table's D call only, with no check against the DNA. TRBV21-1 is flagged as a pseudogene. The CDR3 totals 16 residues. The CDR3 region is CASSKGVTGASDEQYF. The DNA for the CDR3 is TGTGCCAGCAGCAAAGGAGTAACAGGGGCTTCAGACGAGCAGTACTTC.

This clone was found once. This chain links TRBV6-6 with TRBJ1-1; possibly TRBD1 for D (6 bases). Germline CDR1 and CDR2: MNHNY and SVGAGI (reference sequence). The CDR3 loop spans 14 amino acids. Trimming stripped 5 bases from V and 1 base from J, with 11 bases between. CDR3 in amino acids: CASSKLQGNTEAFF. Here the CDR3 DNA reads TGTGCCAGCAGTAAACTACAGGGGAACACTGAAGCTTTCTTT.

This clone was seen a single time. The rearrangement uses TRBV15 and TRBJ2-2, with TRBD1 identical over 7 bases. CDR3 length: 15 amino acids. Trimming cost V 6 bases and J 6 bases; bases outside gene matches: 10. Germline CDR1 LNHNV, CDR2 YYDKDF (reference sequence). The CDR3, as DNA: TGTGCCACCAGTCCTCGGGACAGCTCTTCCGGGGAGCTGTTTTTT. It translates to CATSPRDSSSGELFF.

This sequence joins TRBV21-1 and TRBJ1-1; TRBD1, the table's D call, was not compared with the DNA. TRBV21-1 is a documented pseudogene. This CDR3 is 17 amino acids long. The CDR3 DNA reads TGTGCCAGCAGCAAAGAAGGCCGCTCAGGGGGCGGAGCTGAAGCTTTCTTT. Amino acid sequence: CASSKEGRSGGGAEAFF.

The rearrangement uses TRBV21-1 and TRBJ2-3; TRBD2 is the table's D call, not checked against the DNA. TRBV21-1 is classified as a pseudogene. This CDR3 is built from 18 residues. This chain's CDR3 is CASSKAERERLSRDTQYF. CDR3 DNA sequence: TGTGCCAGCAGCAAAGCGGAGCGCGAGAGACTGTCCAGAGATACGCAGTATTTT.

Notes on this clone: At the DNA level, this CDR3 is encoded by other sequences in the same sample as well. The chain is built from TRBV2 and TRBJ2-1; D unresolved. The ends were cut back, 5 bases at V and 6 bases at J, with 5 bases in the middle. The CDR3 totals 11 residues. The germline V gene encodes CDR1 SNHLY and CDR2 FYNNEI. The CDR3 region is CASSLVNEQFF. In DNA form, the CDR3 reads TGTGCCAGCAGTTTAGTCAATGAGCAGTTCTTC.

The V and J genes are TRBV5-1 and TRBJ2-3, with 15 bases aligning to TRBD2. The CDR3 consists of 18 residues. Unmatched junction bases numbered 9, after V lost 4 bases and J lost 3 bases. The germline V gene has CDR1 SGHRS and CDR2 YFSETQ. This chain's CDR3 is CASSTLGLAGGLTDTQYF. CDR3 coding DNA: TGCGCCAGCAGCACCCTGGGACTAGCGGGAGGATTGACAGATACGCAGTATTTT.

The chain has TRBV28 and TRBJ1-3, with 8 bases aligning to TRBD1. V dropped 5 bases and J dropped 3; count of bases not matched to a gene: 3. The CDR3 runs to 14 residues. The germline V gene has CDR1 MDHEN and CDR2 SYDVKM. CDR3 amino acids: CASSQTGDGNTIYF. CDR3 sequence (DNA): TGTGCCAGCAGTCAGACAGGGGATGGAAACACCATATATTTT.

This chain links TRBV2 with TRBJ2-2; TRBD2 matches at 12 bases. Germline CDR1 SNHLY, CDR2 FYNNEI. The CDR3 is 17 residues long. V was pared by 5 bases and J by 4 bases, with 8 bases of the junction left unmatched. Here the CDR3 reads CASSLRLAGEVTGELFF. Here the CDR3 DNA reads TGTGCCAGCAGTCTGAGACTAGCGGGAGAGGTCACCGGGGAGCTGTTTTTT. The complete variable domain, with remaining parts taken from reference TRBV2 and TRBJ2-2, reads EPEVTQTPSHQVTQMGQEVILRCVPISNHLYFYWYRQILGQKVEFLVSFYNNEISEKSEIFDDQFSVERPDGSNFTLKIRSTKLEDSAMYFCASSLRLAGEVTGELFFGEGSRLTVL.

The table lists this clone with a count of one. The chain has TRBV5-1 and TRBJ1-1; the match to TRBD1 covers 7 bases. Trimming cost V 5 bases and J 1 base; bases outside gene matches: 8. This CDR3 is built from 15 residues. In germline, CDR1 is SGHRS, CDR2 YFSETQ. This chain's CDR3 is CASSVLGTENTEAFF. The CDR3 nucleotides are TGCGCCAGCAGTGTCTTAGGGACAGAGAACACTGAAGCTTTCTTT.

This sequence joins TRBV6-5 and TRBJ2-3; D is uncertain. This CDR3 comprises 11 residues. Germline V gene data show CDR1 as MNHEY and CDR2 as SVGAGI. V was clipped by 4 bases and J by 5 bases, with 4 bases between them. This CDR3 is CASSSVDTQYF. As DNA, the CDR3 is TGTGCCAGCAGTTCTGTAGATACGCAGTATTTT.

This chain uses TRBV27 with TRBJ1-5; D is undetermined. Trimming shortened V by 3 bases and J by 4 bases, and 10 bases separated the two germline ends. CDR3 length: 14 residues. Looked up from germline, CDR1 is MNHEY and CDR2 is SMNVEV (reference sequence). CDR3 amino acids: CASSFGRINQPQHF. For the CDR3, the DNA is TGTGCCAGCAGTTTCGGTCGAATAAATCAGCCCCAGCATTTT.

The rearrangement joins TRBV18 to TRBJ2-1; TRBD1 is a possible D gene (6 bases). The CDR3 is 15 residues long. CDR1 and CDR2 (germline): KGHSH, LQKENI. V lost 3 bases, J lost 7 bases, and 16 bases lay in between. The CDR3 coding sequence is TGTGCCAGCTCACCTTTAGGGGGAGAGTCGAATGAGCAGTTCTTC. Amino acids: CASSPLGGESNEQFF.

The rearrangement uses TRBV7-2 and TRBJ2-7; TRBD2 agrees at 9 bases. Germline V gene sequence: CDR1 SGHTA, CDR2 FQGNSA. This CDR3 is built from 16 residues. V lost 5 bases to trimming and J lost 6 bases; unmatched junction nucleotides: 14. CDR3 nucleotide sequence: TGTGCCAGCAGCCCCACCCAAGCGGGAGGAAAGGGCGAGCAGTACTTC. It yields the protein CASSPTQAGGKGEQYF.

V is TRBV7-2 and J is TRBJ1-1; D is unclear. In germline, CDR1 is SGHTA, CDR2 FQGNSA. This CDR3 contains 14 residues. Trimming stripped 3 bases from V and 1 base from J, with 9 bases between. For the CDR3, the DNA is TGTGCCAGCAGCTTCCCAAACAGGAACACTGAAGCTTTCTTT. This encodes CASSFPNRNTEAFF.

Concerning this clone itself: Other DNA sequences in the same sample also yield this CDR3. J is TRBJ2-2 and V is TRBV19; TRBD2 might be the D (6 bases). The CDR3 is 14 residues long. The ends were cut back, 1 base at V and 4 bases at J, with 7 bases in the middle. Germline assignment: CDR1 LNHDA and CDR2 SQIVND (reference sequence). The CDR3: CASSIGGGTGELFF. As DNA, the CDR3 is TGTGCCAGTAGTATAGGGGGAGGCACCGGGGAGCTGTTTTTT.

The rearrangement joins TRBV14 to TRBJ2-1, with TRBD2 matching over 12 bases. Germline CDR1 reads SGHDN; CDR2 reads FVKESK. CDR3 length: 15 amino acids. With V trimmed by 3 bases and J by 10 bases, 7 bases remained unmatched. The CDR3 loop reads CASSQTSGGRIEQFF. CDR3 nucleotide sequence: TGTGCCAGCAGCCAGACTAGCGGGGGCCGAATAGAGCAGTTCTTC.

The CDR3 spells CASSPQATIPDEQYF. CDR3 nucleotide sequence: TGTGCCAGCTCACCCCAGGCTACTATCCCTGACGAGCAGTACTTC. The V call is TRBV18, the J call TRBJ2-7; D is ambiguous. The CDR3 contains 15 residues. Trimming took 3 bases from V and 5 from J, leaving 17 bases between them. In germline, CDR1 is KGHSH, CDR2 LQKENI. The variable domain in full, completed from reference TRBV18 and TRBJ2-7, reads NAGVMQNPRHLVRRRGQEARLRCSPMKGHSHVYWYRQLPEEGLKFMVYLQKENIIDESGMPKERFSAEFPKEGPSILRIQQVVRGDSAAYFCASSPQATIPDEQYFGPGTRLTVT.

V and J are TRBV29-1 and TRBJ2-5, with TRBD1 matching over 9 bases. V lost 6 bases to trimming and J lost 5 bases; unmatched junction nucleotides: 10. The CDR3 is 14 residues long. In germline, CDR1 is SQVTM, CDR2 ANQGSEA. CDR3 bases: TGCAGCGTAGTTGGACAGGGGAAAGGGGAGACCCAGTACTTC. Protein sequence: CSVVGQGKGETQYF.

The V and J genes are TRBV5-1 and TRBJ1-1; D is unclear. Germline CDR1 is SGHRS and CDR2 is YFSETQ. This CDR3 is built from 14 residues. Trimming cost V 2 bases and J 0 bases, with 8 bases left between them. CDR3 nucleotides: TGCGCCAGCAGCTTCGGGCAGCTGAACACTGAAGCTTTCTTT. It yields the protein CASSFGQLNTEAFF.